What follows are 17 T cell receptor beta chains derived from one specimen sequenced in a study of T cell responses to AZD1222 COVID-19 vaccine. TCRdb's table, derived via immunoSEQ multiplex PCR, lists solely in-frame clones and lacks some. The sample consists of approximately 150,000 clones, roughly 91% of them appearing once. The material sequenced was peripheral blood, taken 28 days after the second AZD1222 dose. All receptors come from an adult who received the AZD1222 COVID-19 vaccine.

This chain joins TRBV30 and TRBJ2-7; TRBD1 or TRBD2 may be the D gene (6 bases each). Between the trimmed V and J ends, which lost 3 bases and 5 bases, there was a span of 20 bases. The CDR3 runs to 15 residues. Per the germline V gene, CDR1 is GTSNPN and CDR2 is SVGIG (reference sequence). This CDR3 is CAWRLGLGGRNEQYF. DNA for the CDR3: TGTGCCTGGAGACTCGGCTTGGGGGGCCGGAACGAGCAGTACTTC.

The genes are TRBV2 and TRBJ1-4; weak D call: TRBD1 (6 bases). The CDR3 runs to 15 residues. Germline CDR1 and CDR2: SNHLY and FYNNEI. V was clipped by 2 bases and J by 7 bases, with 14 bases between them. The CDR3 sequence: CASSEFNREGEKLFF. The DNA of the CDR3 is TGTGCCAGCAGTGAATTTAACAGGGAAGGTGAAAAACTGTTTTTT.

The chain joins TRBV3-1 (or the pseudogene TRBV3-2) to TRBJ2-1, with D unclear. CDR3 length: 17 amino acids. Trimming removed 1 base from V and 4 bases from J, with 17 bases in between. The V gene's germline CDR1 is LGHDT and CDR2 YNNKEL (reference sequence). CDR3 DNA: TGTGCCAGCAGCCAAGGTCAAGGGCCCCCGTCTTACAATGAGCAGTTCTTC. Translated, it gives CASSQGQGPPSYNEQFF.

The gene calls are TRBV6-5 and TRBJ1-4, with 8 bases identical to TRBD1. The CDR3 spans 14 residues. With 6 bases clipped from V and 4 bases from J, the junction kept 4 bases outside the gene matches. Germline V gene data show CDR1 as MNHEY and CDR2 as SVGAGI. The CDR3 bases are TGTGCCAGCAGACGACAGGGGATTAATGAAAAACTGTTTTTT. Its protein product is CASRRQGINEKLFF.

This chain uses TRBV28 with TRBJ2-7; maybe TRBD1 (5 bases). The germline V gene has CDR1 MDHEN and CDR2 SYDVKM. V was shortened by 8 bases and J by 2 bases, with 10 bases between the two germline ends. This CDR3 region has 12 residues. The CDR3 coding sequence is TGTGCCAGCGCTCAGGGAACCTACGAGCAGTACTTC. This encodes CASAQGTYEQYF.

This clone showed up just once. This chain uses TRBV7-6 with TRBJ2-2; 13 bases line up with TRBD2. V shed 5 bases, J shed 0 bases, and the junction held 6 bases outside the gene matches. This CDR3 spans 18 amino acids. The germline gives CDR1 SGHVS, CDR2 FNYEAQ. In nucleotides, the CDR3 is TGTGCCAGCAGCCCCGGGACTAGCGGGACCGCGAACACCGGGGAGCTGTTTTTT. Protein product: CASSPGTSGTANTGELFF.

This clone was recorded a few times. This chain joins TRBV27 and TRBJ2-7; 8 bases are shared with TRBD1. The junction had 8 bases not matched to a gene; V was cut back by 4 bases and J by 3 bases. The CDR3 spans 15 residues. Looked up from germline, CDR1 is MNHEY and CDR2 is SMNVEV (reference sequence). As DNA, the CDR3 is TGTGCCAGCAGTTCAGGACAGGGAATTTTCTACGAGCAGTACTTC. It codes for CASSSGQGIFYEQYF.

The chain carries TRBV3-1 (or the pseudogene TRBV3-2) and TRBJ2-1; D possibly corresponds to TRBD2 (6 bases). Looked up from germline, CDR1 is LGHDT and CDR2 is YNNKEL (reference sequence). CDR3 length: 15 amino acids. V was shortened by 1 base and J by 12 bases, with 19 bases between the two germline ends. For the CDR3, the DNA is TGTGCCAGCAGCCAAGTTTTCGGGAGCGCTGGACGGCAGTTCTTC. Its protein product is CASSQVFGSAGRQFF.

The V gene is TRBV6-5, the J gene TRBJ2-1; possible D gene TRBD1, 5 bases. V gave up 10 bases and J gave up 7 bases, with 11 bases separating them. Germline loops: CDR1 MNHEY, CDR2 SVGAGI. CDR3 length: 11 residues. The CDR3 DNA sequence: TGTGCCACGACAGTTTTTAATGAGCAGTTCTTC. This sequence encodes CATTVFNEQFF.

The CDR3 spells CASREPGSTYEQYF. CDR3 DNA sequence: TGTGCCAGCAGAGAGCCGGGTTCGACCTACGAGCAGTACTTC. V is TRBV6-5 and J is TRBJ2-7; D is uncertain. Germline CDR1 is MNHEY and CDR2 is SVGAGI. The V gene lost 6 bases and the J gene lost 2 bases, with 14 bases spanning the gap. The CDR3 length is 14 residues.

The CDR3: CASGGRGSYNSPLHF. The CDR3 DNA follows: TGTGCCAGCGGCGGTCGGGGGTCCTATAATTCACCCCTCCACTTT. V and J are TRBV25-1 and TRBJ1-6; weak D call: TRBD1 (5 bases). The CDR3 consists of 15 residues. The V and J ends lost 8 bases and 1 base respectively, with 12 bases between them. Germline V gives CDR1 MGHDK, CDR2 SYGVNS.

This sequence joins TRBV24-1 and TRBJ2-7; D possibly corresponds to TRBD2 (5 bases). This CDR3 comprises 14 residues. Germline CDR1 and CDR2: KGHDR and SFDVKD. The ends were cut back, 0 bases at V and 3 bases at J, with 8 bases in the middle. DNA for the CDR3: TGTGCCACCAGTGATTTGAGAGGGTACTACGAGCAGTACTTC. It yields the protein CATSDLRGYYEQYF.

The rearrangement links TRBV21-1 to TRBJ2-3; the table names TRBD2, a call not compared with the DNA. TRBV21-1 is listed as a pseudogene. The CDR3 runs to 16 residues. The CDR3 bases are TGTGCCAGCAGCAAAGTGAGCGGGGGGGGCACAGATACGCAGTATTTT. Its protein is CASSKVSGGGTDTQYF.

The V and J genes are TRBV28 and TRBJ1-5; no clear D gene. Between the trimmed V and J ends, which lost 1 base and 2 bases, there was a span of 9 bases. Germline assignment: CDR1 MDHEN and CDR2 SYDVKM. The CDR3 length is 15 residues. CDR3 bases: TGTGCCAGCAGTTTATCCCCTTTGGGCAATCAGCCCCAGCATTTT. Its protein is CASSLSPLGNQPQHF.

The gene calls are TRBV11-2 and TRBJ2-3; D not certain. V was clipped by 2 bases and J by 7 bases, with 10 bases between them. Looked up from germline, CDR1 is SGHAT and CDR2 is FQNNGV. The length of the CDR3 is 13 residues. The CDR3 coding sequence is TGTGCCAGCAGCTTACCCCAAAGGAATACGCAGTATTTT. Protein product: CASSLPQRNTQYF. Supplemented by reference TRBV11-2 and TRBJ2-3, the full variable domain reads EAGVAQSPRYKIIEKRQSVAFWCNPISGHATLYWYQQILGQGPKLLIQFQNNGVVDDSQLPKDRFSAERLKGVDSTLKIQPAKLEDSAVYLCASSLPQRNTQYFGPGTRLTVL.

The chain carries TRBV24-1 and TRBJ2-5; 13 nucleotides agree with TRBD2. The germline V gene has CDR1 KGHDR and CDR2 SFDVKD. V trimming: 6 bases; J trimming: 2 bases; junction bases outside the gene matches: 5. The CDR3 is 16 amino acids. CDR3 residues: CATSTLLAGGQETQYF. In DNA, the CDR3 is TGTGCCACCAGTACCCTACTAGCGGGAGGGCAAGAGACCCAGTACTTC.

The rearrangement links TRBV4-3 to TRBJ1-2; maybe TRBD1 (5 bases). The CDR3 totals 13 residues. V shed 0 bases and J shed 10 bases, with 12 bases lying between them. CDR1 is LGHNA, CDR2 YSLEER, per germline. Here the CDR3 reads CASSQEGRTSYTF. In nucleotides, the CDR3 is TGCGCCAGCAGCCAAGAAGGGCGGACATCCTACACCTTC.